Below, 24 T cell receptor beta chains from the same sample are listed, as sequenced in a study of T cell repertoires in cytomegalovirus infection (dated by TCRdb to between 2018 and 2020). Sequencer: Illumina HiSeq 1500. TCRdb itself trimmed the public reads at Q25 with fastp, ran MiXCR and retained productive beta chains. Each record represents a unique CDR3 protein, reported with the most common genes and DNA among its rows. In all, the sample holds around 180,000 distinct CDR3 sequences, and approximately 28% of those were seen once. The ten largest clones add up to approximately 31% of the sample. Material for sequencing was PBMCs. The origin of the receptors is a human donor in good health (CMV status not recorded). Some clones in this sample may be carry-over from other donors' samples.

V is TRBV5-4 and J is TRBJ2-1; 10 positions agree with TRBD2. Germline trimming cut 3 bases from V and 8 bases from J; bases unmatched to any gene: 5. CDR3 length equals 14 residues. In germline, CDR1 is SGHNT, CDR2 YYREEE (reference sequence). CDR3 sequence reads: CASSSGLATDEQFF. The DNA for the CDR3 is TGTGCCAGCAGCTCGGGACTAGCGACGGATGAGCAGTTCTTC. Variable domain in full (rest from reference TRBV5-4 and TRBJ2-1): ETGVTQSPTHLIKTRGQQVTLRCSSQSGHNTVSWYQQALGQGPQFIFQYYREEENGRGNFPPRFSGLQFPNYSSELNVNALELDDSALYLCASSSGLATDEQFFGPGTRLTVL.

This chain joins TRBV29-1 and TRBJ2-1, with 11 bases identical to TRBD2. The V segment lost 4 bases and the J segment 10 bases; nucleotides outside the gene matches: 6. The CDR3 loop spans 13 amino acids. Germline CDR1 is SQVTM and CDR2 is ANQGSEA. CDR3 loop: CSVGTSGGGEQFF. The CDR3 coding sequence is TGCAGCGTTGGAACTAGCGGGGGTGGGGAGCAGTTCTTC.

The V gene is TRBV6-2 or TRBV6-3, the J gene TRBJ2-7, with D possibly being TRBD1 (6 bases). The CDR3 covers 14 residues. Trimming pared 2 bases from V and 2 bases from J, leaving 10 bases between. The germline V gene encodes CDR1 MNHEY and CDR2 SVGEGT. In DNA, the CDR3 is TGTGCCAGCAGTTACGCCGCAGGGGCCTACGAGCAGTACTTC. Residues: CASSYAAGAYEQYF.

This chain connects TRBV30 to TRBJ1-2; 9 bases agree with TRBD1. The germline CDR1 and CDR2 sequences are GTSNPN and SVGIG (reference sequence). V lost 7 bases, J lost 2 bases, and 8 bases stayed unmatched. This CDR3 spans 14 amino acids. CDR3 loop: CAFRDRATNYGYTF. The CDR3 nucleotides are TGTGCCTTCCGGGACAGGGCCACCAACTATGGCTACACCTTC.

The rearrangement links TRBV3-1 to TRBJ2-7; D may be TRBD2 (5 bases). The CDR3 length is 16 residues. Trimming took off 0 bases at V and 3 bases at J, with 15 bases between the two ends. Germline-derived CDR1 and CDR2 are LGHDT and YNNKEL (reference sequence). CDR3 protein: CASSQEVSGIGYEQYF. Here the CDR3 DNA reads TGTGCCAGCAGCCAAGAAGTCTCGGGGATCGGCTACGAGCAGTACTTC.

Written as DNA, the CDR3 is TGTGCCAGCAGCTCTCGGACAGTGTTAAGCACTGAAGCTTTCTTT. It yields the protein CASSSRTVLSTEAFF. V usage is TRBV5-6 and J usage is TRBJ1-1, with D perhaps matching TRBD1 (6 bases). V was shortened by 3 bases and J by 4 bases, with 16 bases between the two germline ends. Germline assignment: CDR1 SGHDT and CDR2 YYEEEE. This CDR3 region has 15 residues. Combining the CDR3 with reference TRBV5-6 and TRBJ1-1 gives the whole variable domain DAGVTQSPTHLIKTRGQQVTLRCSPKSGHDTVSWYQQALGQGPQFIFQYYEEEERQRGNFPDRFSGHQFPNYSSELNVNALLLGDSALYLCASSSRTVLSTEAFFGQGTRLTVV.

This clonotype was found a few times. One end of the junction varies from germline; a read error may be responsible. The CDR3 spells CASTVRGGIEAYEQYF. DNA for the CDR3: TGTGCTAGCACCGTGCGGGGGGGCATTGAAGCCTACGAGCAGTACTTC. The V call is TRBV7-7, the J call TRBJ2-7; 9 positions agree with TRBD2. Per germline, CDR1 SSHAT and CDR2 FNYEAQ (reference sequence). This CDR3 is 16 amino acids long.

V usage is TRBV9 and J usage is TRBJ2-5, with 10 positions matching TRBD2. The germline V gene has CDR1 SGDLS and CDR2 YYNGEE. Trimming at V came to 4 bases and at J to 7 bases, leaving 7 bases not matched to a gene. The CDR3 totals 14 residues. The CDR3 nucleotides are TGTGCCAGCAGCTTAGCGGGGGGATTCGGGACCCAGTACTTC. Translated, it gives CASSLAGGFGTQYF.

This chain joins TRBV12-3 or TRBV12-4 and TRBJ2-3, with D unclear. This CDR3 comprises 13 residues. V was clipped by 1 base and J by 3 bases, with 5 bases between them. The CDR3 bases are TGTGCCAGCAGTTTAGTCGTGACAGATACGCAGTATTTT. Translated: CASSLVVTDTQYF.

V and J are TRBV10-3 and TRBJ1-4; no firm D call. This CDR3 comprises 11 residues. The germline CDR1 and CDR2 sequences are ENHRY and SYGVKD. The ends were cut back, 10 bases at V and 3 bases at J, with 6 bases in the middle. The CDR3 sequence is CATAANEKLFF. CDR3 nucleotide sequence: TGTGCCACAGCAGCTAATGAAAAACTGTTTTTT.

This chain connects TRBV2 to TRBJ2-1, with D uncertain. V was pared by 4 bases and J by 3 bases, with 7 bases between. Germline loops: CDR1 SNHLY, CDR2 FYNNEI. This CDR3 spans 13 amino acids. The CDR3 is CASSGAVYNEQFF. As DNA, the CDR3 is TGTGCCAGCAGTGGTGCAGTCTACAATGAGCAGTTCTTC.

V usage is TRBV29-1 and J usage is TRBJ1-1; D is ambiguous. The CDR3 extends over 11 amino acids. V lost 4 bases, J lost 6 bases, and 9 bases lay in between. The V gene's germline CDR1 is SQVTM and CDR2 ANQGSEA. The CDR3 nucleotides read TGCAGCGTTGGAGGCGTATCTGAAGCTTTCTTT. Its protein product is CSVGGVSEAFF.

The genes are TRBV7-2 and TRBJ1-1; D is uncertain. V lost 4 bases to trimming and J lost 4 bases, with 16 bases between them. CDR1 SGHTA and CDR2 FQGNSA come from the germline V gene. This CDR3 comprises 15 residues. CDR3: CASSSRPQRSTEAFF. For the CDR3, the DNA is TGTGCCAGCAGCTCACGACCCCAGCGAAGCACTGAAGCTTTCTTT.

V is TRBV7-4 and J is TRBJ1-2; no clear D gene. The germline CDR1 and CDR2 sequences are SGHVT and SQSDAQ. The V end lost 1 base, the J end lost 4 bases, and 13 bases lay between the germline ends. This CDR3 spans 15 amino acids. The DNA for the CDR3 is TGTGCCAGCAGCTTAGACTTGGACCGGGCCTATGGCTACACCTTC. Its protein is CASSLDLDRAYGYTF.

This clonotype has more than one count but fewer than ten. This chain joins TRBV11-2 and TRBJ2-5, with 7 bases fitting TRBD2. Germline CDR1 reads SGHAT; CDR2 reads FQNNGV. The V segment lost 7 bases and the J segment 4 bases; nucleotides outside the gene matches: 15. This CDR3 comprises 16 residues. The CDR3 sequence is CASTFLKPGGGETQYF. As DNA, the CDR3 is TGTGCCAGCACCTTTCTAAAGCCGGGAGGAGGAGAGACCCAGTACTTC.

This clonotype was detected only a few times. For the CDR3, the DNA is TGTGCCAGCAGCACCCCGGGACACGGCTACGAGCAGTACTTC. Translation gives CASSTPGHGYEQYF. This chain uses TRBV11-3 with TRBJ2-7; the D gene is possibly TRBD1 (6 bases). The CDR3 sequence is 14 residues long. Germline lookup yields CDR1 SGHNT and CDR2 YENEEA. The V gene lost 5 bases and the J gene lost 3 bases, with 14 bases spanning the gap.

V usage is TRBV2 and J usage is TRBJ2-5; a weak D match, TRBD2 (6 bases). V gave up 4 bases and J gave up 5 bases, with 17 bases separating them. Germline V gene lookup returns CDR1 SNHLY and CDR2 FYNNEI. The CDR3 is 15 residues long. The CDR3 region has the DNA TGTGCCAGCAGTGGCGGAAGACTAGAGGGCGAGACCCAGTACTTC. This codes for CASSGGRLEGETQYF.

The chain combines TRBV7-2 with TRBJ1-2; 9 nucleotides align to TRBD1. CDR1 is SGHTA and CDR2 is FQGNSA in the germline V gene. Germline trimming cut 5 bases from V and 4 bases from J; bases unmatched to any gene: 2. This CDR3 has 13 residues. The CDR3 coding sequence is TGTGCCAGCAGCCGGGACAGGGCCTATGGCTACACCTTC. Translated, it gives CASSRDRAYGYTF. The whole variable domain, remainder taken from reference TRBV7-2 and TRBJ1-2, is GAGVSQSPSNKVTEKGKDVELRCDPISGHTALYWYRQSLGQGLEFLIYFQGNSAPDKSGLPSDRFSAERTGGSVSTLTIQRTQQEDSAVYLCASSRDRAYGYTFGSGTRLTVV.

This clonotype occurred a few times. This chain connects TRBV7-2 to TRBJ2-5, with 7 bases lining up with TRBD2. This CDR3 is built from 17 residues. Germline V gene data show CDR1 as SGHTA and CDR2 as FQGNSA. Germline trimming cut 5 bases from V and 0 bases from J; bases unmatched to any gene: 12. The CDR3 protein is CASSLGRGGAYQETQYF. The CDR3 nucleotides read TGTGCCAGCAGCCTTGGGAGGGGCGGGGCGTACCAAGAGACCCAGTACTTC.

This clonotype turned up a few times. This CDR3 is CASADSYEQYF. In nucleotides, the CDR3 is TGTGCCAGCGCGGACTCCTACGAGCAGTACTTC. The V call is TRBV7-2, the J call TRBJ2-7; D is ambiguous. Between the trimmed V and J ends, which lost 8 bases and 0 bases, there was a span of 5 bases. CDR1 is SGHTA, CDR2 FQGNSA, per germline. The CDR3 contains 11 residues.

Here the CDR3 DNA reads TGTGCCAGCTCACCAAGGGCAGGGGGCATGGAGTCTGAGCAGTTCTTC. Protein: CASSPRAGGMESEQFF. The chain employs TRBV18 and TRBJ2-1; 8 positions agree with TRBD1. The V segment lost 2 bases and the J segment 9 bases; nucleotides outside the gene matches: 12. The CDR3 is made up of 16 amino acids. Germline loops: CDR1 KGHSH, CDR2 LQKENI.

This clonotype showed up just a few times. V gene TRBV7-2 combines with J gene TRBJ2-5; D remains ambiguous. Germline CDR1 and CDR2: SGHTA and FQGNSA. The V end lost 4 bases, the J end lost 5 bases, and 14 bases lay between the germline ends. The CDR3 consists of 14 residues. The CDR3 region has the DNA TGTGCCAGCAGCTCGATCTCATACGTGGAGACCCAGTACTTC. Translation gives CASSSISYVETQYF. Full variable domain (missing parts from reference TRBV7-2 and TRBJ2-5): GAGVSQSPSNKVTEKGKDVELRCDPISGHTALYWYRQSLGQGLEFLIYFQGNSAPDKSGLPSDRFSAERTGGSVSTLTIQRTQQEDSAVYLCASSSISYVETQYFGPGTRLLVL.

Ten or more counts support this clonotype. The chain links TRBV7-8 to TRBJ2-7; no definite D call. Germline CDR1 reads SGHVS; CDR2 reads FQNEAQ. The germline V and J ends were trimmed by 1 base and 5 bases, with 15 bases remaining between them. The CDR3 totals 15 residues. In DNA, the CDR3 is TGTGCCAGCAGCTTAGTCCTCGGGCTAAGGGACGAGCAGTACTTC. Residues: CASSLVLGLRDEQYF.

The CDR3 here is CSANPTSGRPYF. CDR3 in DNA: TGCAGTGCAAACCCCACTAGCGGACGGCCTTACTTC. The chain joins TRBV20-1 to TRBJ2-7; 8 nucleotides match TRBD2. CDR1 DFQATT and CDR2 SNEGSKA come from the germline V gene (reference sequence). Trimming removed 6 bases from V and 13 bases from J; junction bases left unmatched: 14. This CDR3 has 12 residues.